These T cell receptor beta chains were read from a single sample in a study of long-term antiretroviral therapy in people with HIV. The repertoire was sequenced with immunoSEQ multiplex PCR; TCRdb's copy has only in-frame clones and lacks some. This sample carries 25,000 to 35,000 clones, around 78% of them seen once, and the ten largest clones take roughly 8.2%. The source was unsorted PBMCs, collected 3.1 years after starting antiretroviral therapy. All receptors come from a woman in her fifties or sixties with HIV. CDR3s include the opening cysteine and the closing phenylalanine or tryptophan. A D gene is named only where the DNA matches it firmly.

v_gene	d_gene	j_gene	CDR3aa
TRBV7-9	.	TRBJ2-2	CASSAAGAKNTGELFF
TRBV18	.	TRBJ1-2	CASSQNQGNYGYTF
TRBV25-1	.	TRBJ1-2	CASSESVTGYTF
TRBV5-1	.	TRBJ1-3	CASSLGENGNTIYF
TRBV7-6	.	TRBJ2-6	CASSLGVLSGANVLTF
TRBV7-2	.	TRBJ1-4	CASSPGLKNEKLFF
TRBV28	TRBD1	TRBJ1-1	CASSSVGLSGGASTEAFF
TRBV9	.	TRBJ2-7	CASSVGHTQTTYEQYF
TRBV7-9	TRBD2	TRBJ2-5	CASSLRLAGGHRTQYF
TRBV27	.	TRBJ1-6	CASSLTLGGNSYNSPLHF
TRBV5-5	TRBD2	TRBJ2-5	CASSLVLAIQETQYF
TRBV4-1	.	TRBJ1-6	CASSQDTGNSPLHF
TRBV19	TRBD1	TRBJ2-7	CASSTDRGHEQYF
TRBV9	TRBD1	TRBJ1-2	CAGSVTGGNYGYTF
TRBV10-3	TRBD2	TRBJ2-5	CAIKKGTSGGLYQETQYF
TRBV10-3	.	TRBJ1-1	CAIRAGNTEAFF
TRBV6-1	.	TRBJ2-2	CASSDLGQVFF